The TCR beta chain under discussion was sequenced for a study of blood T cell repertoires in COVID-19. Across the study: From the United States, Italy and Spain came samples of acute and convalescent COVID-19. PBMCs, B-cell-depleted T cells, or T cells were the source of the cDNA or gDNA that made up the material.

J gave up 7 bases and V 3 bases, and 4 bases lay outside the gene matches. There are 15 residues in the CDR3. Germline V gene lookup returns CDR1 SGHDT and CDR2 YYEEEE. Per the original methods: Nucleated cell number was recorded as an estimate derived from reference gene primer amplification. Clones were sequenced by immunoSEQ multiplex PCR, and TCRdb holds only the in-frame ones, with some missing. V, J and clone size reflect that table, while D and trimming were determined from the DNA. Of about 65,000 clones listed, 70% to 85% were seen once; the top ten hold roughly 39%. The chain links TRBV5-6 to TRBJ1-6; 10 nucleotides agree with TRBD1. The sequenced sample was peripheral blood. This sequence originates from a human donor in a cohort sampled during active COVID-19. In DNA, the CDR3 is TGTGCCAGCAGCTCCCGGGACAGGGGAAATTCACCCCTCCACTTT. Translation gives CASSSRDRGNSPLHF.